Here is one T cell receptor (beta chain) with its context. These data originate in a study of blood T cell repertoires in COVID-19. Study as a whole: Cohort 3 recovered donors had two negative PCRs, clearance, or symptom resolution.

The table came from immunoSEQ multiplex PCR; TCRdb's copy has only in-frame clones and leaves some out. Seen here are 200,000 to 250,000 clones, roughly 90% observed once, and the top ten hold roughly 3.2%. The germline V and J ends were trimmed by 6 bases and 8 bases, with 11 bases remaining between them. The germline gives CDR1 MNHEY, CDR2 SVGEGT. The CDR3 consists of 13 residues. The sequenced sample consisted of PBMCs or T cells enriched from blood (not recorded which). V usage is TRBV6-2 or TRBV6-3 and J usage is TRBJ1-6; D remains ambiguous. The sequence was obtained from a woman aged 50 to 60 in a cohort exposed to, infected with or recovered from COVID-19 (not recorded which). CDR3 in amino acids: CASSLLPDSPLHF. CDR3 bases: TGTGCCAGCAGCCTACTCCCGGATTCACCCCTCCACTTT.